These T cell receptor beta chains were read from a single sample in a study of technical replicates of blood from a handful of donors. The method was immunoSEQ multiplex PCR; TCRdb's version includes in-frame clones alone and lacks a portion of them. The sample includes 55,000 to 80,000 clones, around 92% of them seen just once. Sequencing used PBMCs. These receptors were taken from a human donor in good health. Some clones in this sample may be carry-over from other donors' samples. Each CDR3 is given with its conserved first and last residue. The D gene is left open where the match is weak. Some rows have no size entry. The others give once, few or many, or a class for an expanded clone.

j_call clone_size d_call v_call cdr3_aa cdr3_nt
TRBJ2-1 NA TRBD2 TRBV19 CASSPGLAEREQFF TGTGCCAGTTCGCCCGGACTAGCGGAAAGAGAGCAGTTCTTC
TRBJ2-5 NA TRBD1 TRBV5-6 CASSLQGKTQYF TGTGCCAGCAGCTTACAGGGGAAGACCCAGTACTTC
TRBJ2-7 NA NA TRBV18 CASSPTEVYEQYF TGTGCCAGCTCACCGACAGAAGTCTACGAGCAGTACTTC
TRBJ2-3 NA TRBD2 TRBV9 CASSVEGTSGEVRRGTQYF TGTGCCAGCAGCGTAGAAGGGACTAGCGGGGAGGTCCGGAGGGGTACGCAGTATTTT
TRBJ1-5 NA NA TRBV6-5 CASSYLGADQPQHF TGTGCCAGCAGTTACTTGGGGGCAGATCAGCCCCAGCATTTT
TRBJ2-5 NA TRBD2 TRBV4-2 CASSQEGGERGGVETQYF TGTGCCAGCAGCCAAGAGGGCGGCGAGCGGGGGGGCGTAGAGACCCAGTACTTC
TRBJ1-2 NA NA TRBV2 CASSTEINYGYTF TGTGCCAGCAGCACAGAGATTAACTATGGCTACACCTTC
TRBJ2-3 once NA TRBV19 CASSSASVGDTQYF TGTGCCAGTAGTAGCGCTAGCGTGGGAGATACGCAGTATTTT
TRBJ1-1 few TRBD1 TRBV10-3 CATGDRGQNTEAFF TGTGCCACTGGGGACAGGGGGCAGAACACTGAAGCTTTCTTT
TRBJ2-7 NA NA TRBV6-1 CASSPLALRSYEQYF TGTGCCAGCAGTCCTCTAGCACTTCGCTCCTACGAGCAGTACTTC
TRBJ1-3 NA NA TRBV7-8 CASSRGGGNTIYF TGTGCCAGCAGCCGGGGAGGTGGAAACACCATATATTTT
TRBJ2-3 NA TRBD2 TRBV7-6 CASSLARTGGGADTQYF TGTGCCAGCAGCTTAGCGCGGACGGGAGGGGGGGCAGATACGCAGTATTTT
TRBJ1-2 NA NA TRBV5-1 CASRGGAGGYTF TGCGCCAGCCGCGGGGGGGCAGGAGGCTACACTTTC
TRBJ2-2 NA NA TRBV19 CASSMGRGTGELFF TGTGCCAGTAGTATGGGGCGGGGCACCGGGGAGCTGTTTTTT
TRBJ1-2 NA TRBD1 TRBV6-1 CASSGPTSGRGNYGYTF TGTGCCAGCAGTGGGCCCACCTCTGGCAGGGGGAACTATGGCTACACCTTC
TRBJ2-7 NA TRBD2 TRBV5-4 CASSLVAASGRYEQYF TGTGCCAGCAGCTTGGTAGCGGCTAGCGGGCGTTACGAGCAGTACTTC
TRBJ2-2 NA NA TRBV6-4 CASRRDSTPGELFF TGTGCCAGCAGAAGGGACTCCACTCCCGGGGAGCTGTTTTTT